Presented here are 26 T cell receptor beta chains from one specimen sequenced in a study of T-cell reconstitution after alpha-beta-depleted transplantation in children. This sample's TCRbeta library carried unique molecular identifier barcodes. Via MiXCR, TCRdb re-called the PCR reads, giving one row per CDR3 protein. The repertoire holds around 680,000 distinct CDR3 sequences, with around a sixth as singletons. The sample consisted of PBMCs from the stem cell graft donor, taken from the stem cell graft. The receptor source for this set is a human donor who donated a stem cell graft to a child with acute myeloid leukemia.

Ten or more counts support this clonotype. The chain carries TRBV29-1 and TRBJ1-2, with D unresolved. The V and J ends lost 1 base and 6 bases respectively, with 15 bases between them. Germline loops: CDR1 SQVTM, CDR2 ANQGSEA. The CDR3 runs 14 residues. CDR3 DNA sequence: TGCAGCGTTGAAGGATTGTGGAGTGTTGATGGCTACACCTTC. Its translation is CSVEGLWSVDGYTF.

This sequence joins TRBV20-1 and TRBJ1-2, with 7 bases that match TRBD1. The CDR3 spans 14 residues. Losses at the gene ends were 6 bases for V and 8 bases for J; bases not matched to a gene: 15. Germline lookup yields CDR1 DFQATT and CDR2 SNEGSKA (reference sequence). CDR3 DNA sequence: TGCAGTGCAAACCTCGGACAGGCCGCACGCGGCTACACCTTC. Translated, it gives CSANLGQAARGYTF.

The gene calls are TRBV9 and TRBJ2-1, with TRBD1 matching 7 bases. The V segment lost 0 bases and the J segment 7 bases; nucleotides outside the gene matches: 7. CDR1 is SGDLS and CDR2 is YYNGEE in the germline V gene. This CDR3 has 15 amino acids. In nucleotides, the CDR3 is TGTGCCAGCAGCGTAGGAGGGGGCTCAGGGAATGAGCAGTTCTTC. Translating gives CASSVGGGSGNEQFF.

This rearrangement joins TRBV7-8 to TRBJ2-2; a weak D match, TRBD1 (6 bases). Germline CDR1 and CDR2: SGHVS and FQNEAQ. Trimming removed 0 bases from V and 7 bases from J, with 15 bases in between. This CDR3 has 16 amino acids. This CDR3 reads CASSLAGAGDSGELFF. As DNA, the CDR3 is TGTGCCAGCAGCTTAGCGGGGGCAGGGGATAGCGGGGAGCTGTTTTTT.

The V and J genes are TRBV9 and TRBJ2-5; weak D call: TRBD2 (7 bases). The germline V and J ends were trimmed by 0 bases and 4 bases, with 10 bases remaining between them. The length of the CDR3 is 14 residues. Germline CDR1 and CDR2: SGDLS and YYNGEE. This CDR3 is CASSVGGGRETQYF. In DNA form, the CDR3 reads TGTGCCAGCAGCGTAGGGGGGGGCCGAGAGACCCAGTACTTC.

The chain is built from TRBV6-1 and TRBJ2-5, with D perhaps TRBD1 (6 bases). The CDR3 consists of 14 residues. CDR1 MNHNS and CDR2 SASEGT come from the germline V gene. Trimming took off 6 bases at V and 1 base at J, with 12 bases between the two ends. As DNA, the CDR3 is TGTGCCAGCAGCGGACAGATGCTCCAAGAGACCCAGTACTTC. Protein product: CASSGQMLQETQYF.

This clonotype showed up just a few times. The V call is TRBV12-3 or TRBV12-4, the J call TRBJ2-7; D perhaps matches TRBD1 (6 bases). This CDR3 comprises 13 residues. The V and J ends lost 4 bases and 2 bases respectively, with 9 bases between them. The CDR3 DNA sequence: TGTGCCAGCAGTTACAACAGGGCCTACGAGCAGTACTTC. Protein product: CASSYNRAYEQYF.

The V gene is TRBV20-1, the J gene TRBJ2-2, with TRBD2 matching over 13 bases. The V segment lost 3 bases and the J segment 9 bases; nucleotides outside the gene matches: 7. CDR1 and CDR2 from the germline V gene are DFQATT and SNEGSKA (reference sequence). The CDR3 runs 15 residues. CDR3 nucleotide sequence: TGCAGTGCTAGTTCACTAGCGGGGGGGTCGTGGGAGCTGTTTTTT. Translation gives CSASSLAGGSWELFF.

This clonotype was found a few times. This sequence joins TRBV7-2 and TRBJ2-2, with D unresolved. This CDR3 has 12 residues. Germline-derived CDR1 and CDR2 are SGHTA and FQGNSA. V lost 5 bases and J 8 bases, leaving 9 bases between the germline ends. Here the CDR3 DNA reads TGTGCCAGCAGCACCACGAAGGGGGAGCTGTTTTTT. Amino acids: CASSTTKGELFF.

This clonotype was detected only once. A much larger clone sits a single nucleotide away, making a read error possible. This chain connects TRBV20-1 to TRBJ2-7; TRBD2 is a possible D gene (6 bases). This CDR3 region has 15 residues. V dropped 5 bases and J dropped 5 bases, with 22 bases sitting between them. Per germline, CDR1 DFQATT and CDR2 SNEGSKA (reference sequence). CDR3 in amino acids: CSAGRLDSTSHEQYF. The CDR3 DNA sequence: TGCAGTGCTGGGCGACTAGACTCCACGAGCCACGAGCAGTACTTC.

This clonotype was detected a few times. The chain joins TRBV12-3 or TRBV12-4 to TRBJ2-3; TRBD1 agrees at 10 bases. The trim removed 6 bases at V and 2 bases at J, leaving 8 bases unmatched. This CDR3 has 16 residues. The CDR3 reads CASSSYRQGATDTQYF. The CDR3 DNA is TGTGCCAGCAGCTCATATCGACAGGGGGCCACAGATACGCAGTATTTT.

Ten or more counts support this clonotype. The chain combines TRBV12-3 or TRBV12-4 with TRBJ1-1; D is perhaps TRBD1 (5 bases). The V and J ends lost 7 bases and 2 bases respectively, with 11 bases between them. CDR3 length: 13 amino acids. CDR3 amino acids: CASTLQENTEAFF. For the CDR3, the DNA is TGTGCCAGCACTCTACAGGAAAACACTGAAGCTTTCTTT.

This clonotype has a count of ten or more. The chain has TRBV5-1 and TRBJ2-3; D is tentatively TRBD1 or TRBD2 (5 bases each). V lost 2 bases, J lost 2 bases, and 15 bases lay in between. CDR1 and CDR2 (germline): SGHRS, YFSETQ. The CDR3 contains 16 residues. CDR3 sequence (DNA): TGCGCCAGCAGCTTAAGGGGACCATCGAACACAGATACGCAGTATTTT. Translating it yields CASSLRGPSNTDTQYF.

The rearrangement uses TRBV20-1 and TRBJ2-1; possible D gene TRBD2, 5 bases. There are 14 residues in the CDR3. Trimming pared 2 bases from V and 6 bases from J, leaving 14 bases between. Germline loops: CDR1 DFQATT, CDR2 SNEGSKA (reference sequence). The CDR3 nucleotides are TGCAGTGCTAGATCCGGGGAAAGGTCCAATGAGCAGTTCTTC. This translates into CSARSGERSNEQFF.

This clonotype has ten or more counts. The chain combines TRBV20-1 with TRBJ2-1; 10 bases are shared with TRBD2. The CDR3 loop spans 16 amino acids. Germline V gene sequence: CDR1 DFQATT, CDR2 SNEGSKA (reference sequence). V shed 0 bases, J shed 7 bases, and the junction held 9 bases outside the gene matches. CDR3 sequence: CSARDILAGRGNEQFF. DNA for the CDR3: TGCAGTGCTAGAGATATACTAGCGGGGCGAGGGAATGAGCAGTTCTTC.

This clonotype has at least ten counts. The chain uses TRBV20-1 and TRBJ2-3, with D possibly matching TRBD1 (5 bases). The germline V gene has CDR1 DFQATT and CDR2 SNEGSKA (reference sequence). The V end was cut by 1 base, the J end by 2 bases, with 10 bases between. CDR3 size: 14 residues. The CDR3 sequence: CSARARAHTDTQYF. CDR3 DNA: TGCAGTGCTAGAGCCAGGGCCCACACAGATACGCAGTATTTT.

This clonotype showed up many times. The gene calls are TRBV29-1 and TRBJ2-5, with 7 positions matching TRBD1. The CDR3 consists of 13 residues. Germline CDR1 reads SQVTM; CDR2 reads ANQGSEA. V gave up 7 bases and J gave up 2 bases; unmatched junction bases: 7. The CDR3 DNA is TGCAGCGGCCTGAGGGACAGACAAGAGACCCAGTACTTC. Residues: CSGLRDRQETQYF.

The chain recombines TRBV4-3 with TRBJ2-7; D is perhaps TRBD1 (6 bases). Trimming stripped 0 bases from V and 5 bases from J, with 11 bases between. The CDR3 spans 14 residues. CDR1 is LGHNA and CDR2 is YSLEER in the germline V gene. This chain's CDR3 is CASSQDRGGHEQYF. CDR3 nucleotide sequence: TGCGCCAGCAGCCAAGATCGAGGGGGTCACGAGCAGTACTTC.

There are many counts of this clonotype. CDR3 region: CSVAQGARDTQYF. For the CDR3, the DNA is TGCAGCGTTGCTCAAGGGGCGAGAGATACGCAGTATTTT. The chain links TRBV29-1 to TRBJ2-3; maybe TRBD1 (5 bases). The CDR3 is 13 amino acids. The ends were cut back, 4 bases at V and 5 bases at J, with 13 bases in the middle. Germline CDR1 reads SQVTM; CDR2 reads ANQGSEA.

The CDR3 here is CASSSWTGSNQPQHF. CDR3 nucleotides: TGTGCCAGCAGCTCGTGGACAGGGAGCAATCAGCCCCAGCATTTT. J is TRBJ1-5 and V is TRBV7-8, with 8 bases matching TRBD1. Germline V gene lookup returns CDR1 SGHVS and CDR2 FQNEAQ. V was pared by 4 bases and J by 1 base, with 3 bases of the junction left unmatched. This CDR3 contains 15 residues.

There are many counts of this clonotype. The chain employs TRBV20-1 and TRBJ2-5, with TRBD2 identical over 9 bases. In germline, CDR1 is DFQATT, CDR2 SNEGSKA (reference sequence). V lost 6 bases, J lost 4 bases, and 15 bases stayed unmatched. The CDR3 sequence is 16 residues long. The CDR3 nucleotides are TGCAGTGCCCCTCCCCTCCGCGGGGGGGCCACAGAGACCCAGTACTTC. Residues: CSAPPLRGGATETQYF.

A few counts support this clonotype. The rearrangement links TRBV6-5 to TRBJ2-7; TRBD1 matches 9 bases. There are 13 residues in the CDR3. Trimming at V came to 4 bases and at J to 11 bases, leaving 9 bases not matched to a gene. Germline loops: CDR1 MNHEY, CDR2 SVGAGI. The CDR3 is CASSWITGGGEYF. The CDR3 DNA follows: TGTGCCAGCAGTTGGATCACAGGGGGCGGGGAGTACTTC.

The chain has TRBV27 and TRBJ2-2; D unresolved. The V gene's germline CDR1 is MNHEY and CDR2 SMNVEV (reference sequence). Trimming shortened V by 4 bases and J by 6 bases, and 9 bases separated the two germline ends. This CDR3 region has 13 residues. CDR3 DNA: TGTGCCAGCAGTTGGGCGTGGGCCGGGGAGCTGTTTTTT. Translated, it gives CASSWAWAGELFF.

This chain links TRBV7-2 with TRBJ1-2, with D possibly being TRBD1 (5 bases). CDR3 size: 13 residues. Germline V CDR1 and CDR2: SGHTA, FQGNSA. Trimming left V 5 bases short and J 4 bases short, with 11 bases between. CDR3 DNA sequence: TGTGCCAGCAGCCCCCGACAGTCCTATGGCTACACCTTC. Protein: CASSPRQSYGYTF.

CDR3: CASGLLSSGYNEQFF. CDR3 bases: TGTGCCAGCGGCCTATTGTCTAGCGGCTACAATGAGCAGTTCTTC. This chain connects TRBV6-5 to TRBJ2-1, with 7 bases aligning to TRBD2. CDR1 is MNHEY and CDR2 is SVGAGI in the germline V gene. V was pared by 8 bases and J by 3 bases, with 10 bases of the junction left unmatched. The CDR3 sequence is 15 residues long.

The rearrangement joins TRBV6-1 to TRBJ1-5; weak D call: TRBD1 (6 bases). The CDR3 contains 13 residues. V lost 6 bases to trimming and J lost 7 bases, with 13 bases between them. CDR1 MNHNS and CDR2 SASEGT come from the germline V gene. The CDR3 DNA reads TGTGCCAGCAGCAGAGACAGGATCCAGCCCCAGCATTTT. It encodes CASSRDRIQPQHF.